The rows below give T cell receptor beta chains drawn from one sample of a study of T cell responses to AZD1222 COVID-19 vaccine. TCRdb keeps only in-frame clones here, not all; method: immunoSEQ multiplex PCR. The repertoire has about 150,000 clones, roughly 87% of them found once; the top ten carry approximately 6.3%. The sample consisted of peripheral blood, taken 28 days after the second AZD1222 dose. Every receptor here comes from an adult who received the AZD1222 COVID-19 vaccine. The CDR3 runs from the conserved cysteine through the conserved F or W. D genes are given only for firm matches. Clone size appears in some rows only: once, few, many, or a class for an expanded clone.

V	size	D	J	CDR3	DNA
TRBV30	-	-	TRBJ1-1	CASRRGVDTEAFF	TGTGCCTCCCGGAGGGGGGTTGACACTGAAGCTTTCTTT
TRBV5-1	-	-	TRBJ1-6	CASSFGLVRTEESPLHF	TGCGCCAGCAGCTTCGGATTAGTGCGAACAGAGGAATCACCCCTCCACTTT
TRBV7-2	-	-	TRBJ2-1	CASSLYRNEQFF	TGTGCCAGCAGCTTATATCGCAATGAGCAGTTCTTC
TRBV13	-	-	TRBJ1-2	CASSLDPKGGGGYTF	TGTGCCAGCAGCTTAGATCCCAAGGGCGGCGGAGGCTACACCTTC
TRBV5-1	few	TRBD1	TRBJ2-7	CASSLTRGQALNYEQYF	TGCGCCAGCAGCCTTACGCGGGGACAGGCCTTGAACTACGAGCAGTACTTC
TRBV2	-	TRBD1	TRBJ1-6	CASSEGQTYNSPLHF	TGTGCCAGCAGTGAGGGACAGACCTATAATTCACCCCTCCACTTT
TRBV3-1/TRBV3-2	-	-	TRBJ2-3	CASSQGRSSTDTQYF	TGTGCCAGCAGCCAAGGACGCTCAAGCACAGATACGCAGTATTTT
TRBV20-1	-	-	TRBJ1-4	CSASTGMDEKLFF	TGCAGTGCTAGTACAGGGATGGACGAAAAACTGTTTTTT
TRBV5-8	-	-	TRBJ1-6	CASSKTDRSYNSPLHF	TGTGCCAGCAGCAAGACCGACAGATCCTATAATTCACCCCTCCACTTT
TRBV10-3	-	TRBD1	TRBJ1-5	CAISVEQGVGQPQHF	TGTGCCATCAGTGTCGAACAGGGGGTAGGACAGCCCCAGCATTTT
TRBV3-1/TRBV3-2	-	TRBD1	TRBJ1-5	CASSQDGGHRGLNQPQHF	TGTGCCAGCAGCCAAGATGGCGGTCACAGGGGGCTTAATCAGCCCCAGCATTTT
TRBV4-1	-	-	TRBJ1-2	CASSQVGTRSDYGYTF	TGCGCCAGCAGCCAAGTCGGGACCCGGAGCGACTATGGCTACACCTTC
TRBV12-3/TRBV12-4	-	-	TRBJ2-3	CASSRIDTQYF	TGTGCCAGCAGCCGCATTGATACGCAGTATTTT
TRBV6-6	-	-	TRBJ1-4	CAAQTGNEKLFF	TGTGCCGCCCAAACGGGGAATGAAAAACTGTTTTTT
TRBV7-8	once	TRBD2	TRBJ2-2	CASSLPERERVTGELFF	TGTGCCAGCAGCTTACCCGAGCGGGAGCGGGTCACCGGGGAGCTGTTTTTT
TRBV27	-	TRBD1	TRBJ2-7	CASRLTGNSYEQYF	TGTGCCAGCAGACTGACAGGGAACTCCTACGAGCAGTACTTC
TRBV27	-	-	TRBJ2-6	CASSLTRVRANVLTF	TGTGCCAGCAGTTTAACCCGGGTCAGGGCCAACGTCCTGACTTTC
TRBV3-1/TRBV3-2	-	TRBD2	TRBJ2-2	CASSQAGSGLAKGELFF	TGTGCCAGCAGCCAAGCCGGTAGCGGGCTAGCGAAAGGGGAGCTGTTTTTT
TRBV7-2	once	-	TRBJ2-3	CASSLRRFTDTQYF	TGTGCCAGCAGCTTACGCAGATTCACAGATACGCAGTATTTT
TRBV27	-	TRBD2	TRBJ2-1	CASSLSGTSGKRSEQFF	TGTGCCAGCAGTTTATCGGGGACTAGCGGGAAACGTAGTGAGCAGTTCTTC
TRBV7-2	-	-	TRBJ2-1	CASSLEGAYNEQFF	TGTGCCAGCAGCTTAGAGGGCGCCTACAATGAGCAGTTCTTC
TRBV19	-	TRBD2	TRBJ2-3	CASSSGLAGGTDTQYF	TGTGCCAGTAGTAGCGGACTAGCGGGGGGCACAGATACGCAGTATTTT
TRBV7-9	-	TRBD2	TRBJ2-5	CASSWAKGLARRETQYF	TGTGCCAGCAGCTGGGCCAAGGGACTAGCGCGTCGGGAGACCCAGTACTTC
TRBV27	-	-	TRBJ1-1	CASSFRKGPLTEAFF	TGTGCCAGCAGTTTTAGAAAAGGGCCTTTGACTGAAGCTTTCTTT
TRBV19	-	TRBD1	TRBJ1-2	CASDKPAGGTSYGYTF	TGTGCCAGTGACAAACCGGCAGGGGGGACGAGCTATGGCTACACCTTC
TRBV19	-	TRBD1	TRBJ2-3	CASSMGQGATDTQYF	TGTGCCAGTAGTATGGGACAGGGGGCAACAGATACGCAGTATTTT